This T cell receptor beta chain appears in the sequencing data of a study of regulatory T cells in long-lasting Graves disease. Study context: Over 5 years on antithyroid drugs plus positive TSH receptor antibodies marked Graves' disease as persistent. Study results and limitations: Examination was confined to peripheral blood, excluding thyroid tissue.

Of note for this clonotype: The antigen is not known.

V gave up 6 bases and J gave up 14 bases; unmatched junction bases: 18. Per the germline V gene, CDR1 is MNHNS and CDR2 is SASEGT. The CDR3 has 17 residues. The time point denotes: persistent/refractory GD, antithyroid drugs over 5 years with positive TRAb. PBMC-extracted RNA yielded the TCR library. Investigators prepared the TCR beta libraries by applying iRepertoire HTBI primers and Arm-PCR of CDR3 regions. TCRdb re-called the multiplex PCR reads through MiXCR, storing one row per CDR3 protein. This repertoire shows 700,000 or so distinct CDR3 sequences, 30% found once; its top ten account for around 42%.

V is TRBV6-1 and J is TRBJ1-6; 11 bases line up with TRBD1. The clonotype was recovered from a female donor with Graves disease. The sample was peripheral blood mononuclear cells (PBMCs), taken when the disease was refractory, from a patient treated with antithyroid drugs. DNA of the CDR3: TGTGCCAGCAGCAGGACAGGGGGCCGCCGCCCCCAGGCCACCCTCCACTTT. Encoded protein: CASSRTGGRRPQATLHF.